This T cell receptor (beta chain) was retrieved from a study of blood T cell repertoires in COVID-19. Study-wide context: Samples representing acute and convalescent COVID-19 were sourced from the United States, Italy and Spain. Nucleic acid was either cDNA or gDNA, and it came from T cells, B-cell-depleted T cells, or PBMCs.

How the authors handled the data: Reference gene primer amplification yielded estimated nucleated cell counts. Sequencing was performed with immunoSEQ multiplex PCR; in TCRdb, only in-frame clones are kept and a portion is missing. V and J calls plus clone size are reproduced from that table; the DNA served to infer D and trimming. The sample records roughly 95,000 clones, 82% being singletons. Germline trimming cut 5 bases from V and 0 bases from J; bases unmatched to any gene: 6. This CDR3 comprises 15 residues. CDR1 and CDR2 from the germline V gene are MNHEY and SVGEGT. The rearrangement joins TRBV6-2 or TRBV6-3 to TRBJ2-7; 8 bases are a match to TRBD1. Sequencing was done on a sample of peripheral blood. The sequence derives from an elderly man with acute or convalescent COVID-19. CDR3 coding DNA: TGTGCCAGCAGTCCCCCGGGACAGGCCTCCTACGAGCAGTACTTC. Translated: CASSPPGQASYEQYF.